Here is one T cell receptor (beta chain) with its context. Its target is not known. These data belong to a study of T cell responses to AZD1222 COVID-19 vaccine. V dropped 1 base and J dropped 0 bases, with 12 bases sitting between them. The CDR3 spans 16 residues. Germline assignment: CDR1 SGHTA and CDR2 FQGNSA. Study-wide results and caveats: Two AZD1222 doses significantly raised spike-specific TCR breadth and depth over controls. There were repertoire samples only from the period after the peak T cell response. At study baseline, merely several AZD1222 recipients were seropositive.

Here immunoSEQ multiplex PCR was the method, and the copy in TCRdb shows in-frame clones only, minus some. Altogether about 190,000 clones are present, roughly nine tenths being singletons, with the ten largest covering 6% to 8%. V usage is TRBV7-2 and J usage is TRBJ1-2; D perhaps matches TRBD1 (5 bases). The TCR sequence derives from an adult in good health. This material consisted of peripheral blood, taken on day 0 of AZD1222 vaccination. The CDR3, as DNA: TGTGCCAGCAGCTTAGAGACAGAATGGCCTAACTATGGCTACACCTTC. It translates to CASSLETEWPNYGYTF.